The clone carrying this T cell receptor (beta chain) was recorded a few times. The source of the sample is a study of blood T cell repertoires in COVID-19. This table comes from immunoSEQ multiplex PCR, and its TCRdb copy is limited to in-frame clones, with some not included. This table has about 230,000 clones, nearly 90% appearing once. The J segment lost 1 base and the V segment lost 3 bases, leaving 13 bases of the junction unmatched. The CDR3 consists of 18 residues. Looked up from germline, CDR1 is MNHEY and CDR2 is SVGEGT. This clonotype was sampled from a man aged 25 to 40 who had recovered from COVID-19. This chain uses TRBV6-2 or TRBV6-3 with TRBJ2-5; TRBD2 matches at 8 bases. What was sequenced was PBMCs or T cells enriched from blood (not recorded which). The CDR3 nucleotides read TGTGCCAGCAGTTATCGAATAGCGGGGCCTACACTCCAAGAGACCCAGTACTTC. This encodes CASSYRIAGPTLQETQYF.